One sample yielded the 27 T cell receptor beta chains listed below, sequenced in a study of control samples from healthy donors and cancer patients. Some clones are missing from TCRdb's copy, which holds only in-frame ones; the method was immunoSEQ multiplex PCR. The repertoire holds 150,000 or so clones, with around 95% as singletons. Sequencing was carried out using blood. These receptors all come from a woman aged 35 to 49 in good health.

This chain uses TRBV7-2 with TRBJ2-7; TRBD1 is a possible D gene (6 bases). Trimming shortened V by 1 base and J by 5 bases, and 9 bases separated the two germline ends. Germline V gene lookup returns CDR1 SGHTA and CDR2 FQGNSA. This CDR3 is built from 13 residues. This chain's CDR3 is CASSLGQVDEQYF. The DNA of the CDR3 is TGTGCCAGCAGCTTAGGACAGGTCGACGAGCAGTACTTC.

The gene calls are TRBV14 and TRBJ2-4; 8 bases line up with TRBD1. This CDR3 is 12 amino acids long. The germline CDR1 and CDR2 sequences are SGHDN and FVKESK. V was clipped by 4 bases and J by 9 bases; unmatched bases: 2. CDR3 nucleotides: TGTGCCAGCAGCCGGACAGGGACCATTCAGTACTTC. This codes for CASSRTGTIQYF.

This clone showed up just a few times. V is TRBV18 and J is TRBJ1-5, with D uncertain. Trimming took 3 bases from V and 4 from J, leaving 16 bases between them. CDR1 and CDR2 from the germline V gene are KGHSH and LQKENI. The CDR3 has 16 residues. The CDR3 nucleotides are TGTGCCAGCTCACCTAAGTCGGGCCGAGGTAATCAGCCCCAGCATTTT. As protein: CASSPKSGRGNQPQHF.

The J gene is TRBJ1-2, the V gene TRBV14; D gene ambiguous. Per germline, CDR1 SGHDN and CDR2 FVKESK. Trimming cost V 1 base and J 2 bases, with 5 bases left between them. The CDR3 is 13 residues long. The CDR3: CASSQVSNYGYTF. The CDR3 DNA reads TGTGCCAGCAGCCAAGTAAGCAACTATGGCTACACCTTC.

The rearrangement links TRBV15 to TRBJ2-1; TRBD2 matches at 11 bases. Trimming cost V 4 bases and J 6 bases; bases outside gene matches: 5. This CDR3 has 15 residues. Germline loops: CDR1 LNHNV, CDR2 YYDKDF (reference sequence). The CDR3 nucleotides read TGTGCCACCAGCACTATAGCGGGAGGGCCCAATGAGCAGTTCTTC. This encodes CATSTIAGGPNEQFF.

The rearrangement links TRBV30 to TRBJ1-2; no clear D gene. Germline V gives CDR1 GTSNPN, CDR2 SVGIG (reference sequence). Between the trimmed V and J ends, which lost 2 bases and 6 bases, there was a span of 13 bases. This CDR3 comprises 13 residues. The CDR3 DNA is TGTGCCTGGAGTTCTACCCCAGTAGATGGCTACACCTTC. Its translation: CAWSSTPVDGYTF.

The genes are TRBV7-3 and TRBJ2-5; a possible D gene is TRBD1 (6 bases). Germline values: CDR1 SGHTA, CDR2 FQGTGA. CDR3 length equals 16 residues. V lost 6 bases and J 5 bases, leaving 22 bases between the germline ends. CDR3 sequence reads: CASSQNPAGVGETQYF. The CDR3, as DNA: TGTGCCAGCAGTCAGAATCCGGCAGGGGTCGGGGAGACCCAGTACTTC.

This clone was detected once. One end of the junction varies from germline; a read error may be responsible. The chain couples TRBV3-1 (or the pseudogene TRBV3-2) to TRBJ1-1; TRBD1 agrees at 8 bases. The CDR3 consists of 14 residues. The V gene's germline CDR1 is LGHDT and CDR2 YNNKEL (reference sequence). The CDR3 here is CASSSRQGLVRLIF. The CDR3, as DNA: TGTGCCAGCAGCTCCCGACAGGGGCTGGTTCGATTGATCTTT.

This clone was recorded once. V gene TRBV7-9 combines with J gene TRBJ1-2; TRBD1 matches 7 bases. Germline trimming cut 5 bases from V and 6 bases from J; bases unmatched to any gene: 12. CDR1 SEHNR and CDR2 FQNEAQ come from the germline V gene (reference sequence). There are 15 residues in the CDR3. In DNA form, the CDR3 reads TGTGCCAGCAGCCGTCAAGGGGGCAGGTCGGATGGCTACACCTTC. The encoded protein is CASSRQGGRSDGYTF.

This clone was observed once. The chain uses TRBV11-2 and TRBJ2-1; D call uncertain. The germline CDR1 and CDR2 sequences are SGHAT and FQNNGV. This CDR3 spans 16 amino acids. V was trimmed by 7 bases and J by 0 bases, leaving 16 bases between them. The CDR3 nucleotides read TGTGCCAGCACCCTCACAAAGATGAGCTCCTACAATGAGCAGTTCTTC. This gives the protein CASTLTKMSSYNEQFF.

The chain is built from TRBV10-3 and TRBJ1-6; no firm D call. CDR3 size: 14 residues. The germline V gene encodes CDR1 ENHRY and CDR2 SYGVKD. Trimming removed 3 bases from V and 7 bases from J, with 10 bases in between. This CDR3 reads CAISDVQANSPLHF. The CDR3 coding sequence is TGTGCCATCAGTGACGTTCAGGCCAATTCACCCCTCCACTTT.

This sequence joins TRBV5-6 and TRBJ1-3; D unclear. The germline V gene has CDR1 SGHDT and CDR2 YYEEEE. The CDR3 contains 13 residues. V was shortened by 2 bases and J by 8 bases, with 11 bases between the two germline ends. The CDR3 sequence is CASSFAGSDTIYF. The CDR3 coding sequence is TGTGCCAGCAGCTTTGCCGGGTCTGACACCATATATTTT. The full variable domain, in which reference TRBV5-6 and TRBJ1-3 provide the parts outside the CDR3, is DAGVTQSPTHLIKTRGQQVTLRCSPKSGHDTVSWYQQALGQGPQFIFQYYEEEERQRGNFPDRFSGHQFPNYSSELNVNALLLGDSALYLCASSFAGSDTIYFGEGSWLTVV.

V is TRBV2 and J is TRBJ2-3; 10 bases fit TRBD1. Germline loops: CDR1 SNHLY, CDR2 FYNNEI. The CDR3 has 17 amino acids. Trimming took 5 bases from V and 2 from J; bases not matched to a gene: 10. CDR3 in DNA: TGTGCCAGCAGTAAACCCGGGACAGGGGCATACACAGATACGCAGTATTTT. The encoded protein is CASSKPGTGAYTDTQYF.

About this clone itself: The identical CDR3 is also encoded by other nucleotide sequences in the sample. The DNA for the CDR3 is TGCGCCAGCAGCCTTTTAGTCAGAAATTCACCCCTCCACTTT. Translation gives CASSLLVRNSPLHF. The rearrangement uses TRBV4-3 and TRBJ1-6; the D is unclear. This CDR3 has 14 residues. Germline loops: CDR1 LGHNA, CDR2 YSLEER. Trimming took 4 bases from V and 7 from J, leaving 11 bases between them.

The chain employs TRBV5-1 and TRBJ2-2; D gene unclear. This CDR3 is built from 16 residues. In germline, CDR1 is SGHRS, CDR2 YFSETQ. With 0 bases removed from V and 1 base from J, the gap between germline ends came to 10 bases. The CDR3 reads CASSLEVGLNTGELFF. The CDR3 bases are TGCGCCAGCAGCTTGGAGGTGGGTCTGAACACCGGGGAGCTGTTTTTT.

The chain is built from TRBV9 and TRBJ2-7; 8 bases align to TRBD1. The trim removed 4 bases at V and 0 bases at J, leaving 9 bases unmatched. Germline CDR1 is SGDLS and CDR2 is YYNGEE. The CDR3 contains 16 residues. CDR3 residues: CASSSPRDRTSYEQYF. The CDR3 nucleotides are TGTGCCAGCAGCTCCCCCAGGGACAGGACCTCCTACGAGCAGTACTTC.

The chain recombines TRBV7-2 with TRBJ1-5; 8 positions match TRBD1. The CDR3 contains 17 residues. The ends lost 1 base at V and 4 bases at J; junction bases unmatched: 9. Germline V gives CDR1 SGHTA, CDR2 FQGNSA. For the CDR3, the DNA is TGTGCCAGCAGCTTAGGGTACGGGACAGGACGAAATCAGCCCCAGCATTTT. Its protein is CASSLGYGTGRNQPQHF.

The chain carries TRBV27 and TRBJ2-7; the D gene could be TRBD1 or TRBD2 (6 bases each). The CDR3 runs 16 residues. The germline V gene encodes CDR1 MNHEY and CDR2 SMNVEV (reference sequence). Between the trimmed V and J ends, which lost 5 bases and 0 bases, there was a span of 17 bases. CDR3 in amino acids: CASSGRRGRSSYEQYF. The CDR3 bases are TGTGCCAGCAGTGGACGGAGGGGGAGGAGCTCCTACGAGCAGTACTTC.

This clone was picked up one time. The chain is built from TRBV11-2 and TRBJ1-3; D might be TRBD1 (5 bases). V lost 0 bases to trimming and J lost 4 bases, with 19 bases between them. This CDR3 contains 18 residues. CDR1 and CDR2 from the germline V gene are SGHAT and FQNNGV. The CDR3 DNA is TGTGCCAGCAGCTTAGAACCACCCCTGCCAGGGTACGGAAACACCATATATTTT. As protein: CASSLEPPLPGYGNTIYF.

The V call is TRBV11-3, the J call TRBJ2-1, with 8 positions matching TRBD2. Trimming at V came to 5 bases and at J to 9 bases, leaving 6 bases not matched to a gene. The CDR3 is 13 residues long. The V gene's germline CDR1 is SGHNT and CDR2 YENEEA. CDR3 nucleotide sequence: TGTGCCAGCAGCCCGACTAGCGACGGTGAGCAGTTCTTC. This translates into CASSPTSDGEQFF.

This sequence joins TRBV4-3 and TRBJ2-7; tentative D call: TRBD2 (5 bases). The germline gives CDR1 LGHNA, CDR2 YSLEER. The CDR3 covers 13 residues. The V end lost 0 bases, the J end lost 9 bases, and 12 bases lay between the germline ends. In DNA, the CDR3 is TGCGCCAGCAGCCAAGAACGGGGAATCGGGCAGTACTTC. It translates to CASSQERGIGQYF.

The chain couples TRBV9 to TRBJ1-2; 9 bases fit TRBD1. Germline trimming cut 6 bases from V and 4 bases from J; bases unmatched to any gene: 10. There are 15 residues in the CDR3. The V gene's germline CDR1 is SGDLS and CDR2 YYNGEE. The CDR3 spells CASTGRDRDGYGYTF. Written as DNA, the CDR3 is TGTGCCAGCACCGGCCGGGACAGGGATGGCTATGGCTACACCTTC.

The chain employs TRBV2 and TRBJ2-7; 7 nucleotides align to TRBD2. CDR3 size: 12 residues. The germline V gene encodes CDR1 SNHLY and CDR2 FYNNEI. After removal of 7 bases from V and 3 bases from J, the junction contained 3 bases not matched to a gene. The CDR3 DNA is TGTGCCAGCACCGGGGGGAACTACGAGCAGTACTTC. Translated, it gives CASTGGNYEQYF.

V gene TRBV18 combines with J gene TRBJ2-2; D remains ambiguous. From germline, CDR1 is KGHSH and CDR2 LQKENI. CDR3 length: 15 amino acids. V lost 2 bases and J 7 bases, leaving 14 bases between the germline ends. This CDR3 reads CASSPSSGWLGELFF. CDR3 bases: TGTGCCAGCTCACCATCTTCTGGGTGGCTCGGGGAGCTGTTTTTT. The whole variable domain, filled in from reference TRBV18 and TRBJ2-2, reads NAGVMQNPRHLVRRRGQEARLRCSPMKGHSHVYWYRQLPEEGLKFMVYLQKENIIDESGMPKERFSAEFPKEGPSILRIQQVVRGDSAAYFCASSPSSGWLGELFFGEGSRLTVL.

V usage is TRBV5-1 and J usage is TRBJ1-1; TRBD1 matches at 9 bases. The ends lost 6 bases at V and 0 bases at J; junction bases unmatched: 9. Germline assignment: CDR1 SGHRS and CDR2 YFSETQ. The CDR3 extends over 16 amino acids. The CDR3 sequence is CASTRPTGGLNTEAFF. The CDR3 bases are TGCGCCAGCACACGCCCGACAGGGGGATTGAACACTGAAGCTTTCTTT.

This chain uses TRBV9 with TRBJ2-1, with TRBD2 identical over 12 bases. The CDR3 consists of 16 residues. CDR1 and CDR2 (germline): SGDLS, YYNGEE. The J segment lost 8 bases and the V segment lost 0 bases, leaving 6 bases of the junction unmatched. Written as DNA, the CDR3 is TGTGCCAGCAGCGTAGCAGGGTCTAGCGGGAGGGATGAGCAGTTCTTC. Protein product: CASSVAGSSGRDEQFF.

The V and J genes are TRBV2 and TRBJ2-5; 8 bases match TRBD1. The CDR3 runs 13 residues. Losses at the gene ends were 8 bases for V and 9 bases for J; bases not matched to a gene: 11. Per the germline V gene, CDR1 is SNHLY and CDR2 is FYNNEI. The CDR3 protein is CASVDRGVLAQYF. For the CDR3, the DNA is TGTGCCAGCGTAGACAGGGGCGTTCTAGCCCAGTACTTC.